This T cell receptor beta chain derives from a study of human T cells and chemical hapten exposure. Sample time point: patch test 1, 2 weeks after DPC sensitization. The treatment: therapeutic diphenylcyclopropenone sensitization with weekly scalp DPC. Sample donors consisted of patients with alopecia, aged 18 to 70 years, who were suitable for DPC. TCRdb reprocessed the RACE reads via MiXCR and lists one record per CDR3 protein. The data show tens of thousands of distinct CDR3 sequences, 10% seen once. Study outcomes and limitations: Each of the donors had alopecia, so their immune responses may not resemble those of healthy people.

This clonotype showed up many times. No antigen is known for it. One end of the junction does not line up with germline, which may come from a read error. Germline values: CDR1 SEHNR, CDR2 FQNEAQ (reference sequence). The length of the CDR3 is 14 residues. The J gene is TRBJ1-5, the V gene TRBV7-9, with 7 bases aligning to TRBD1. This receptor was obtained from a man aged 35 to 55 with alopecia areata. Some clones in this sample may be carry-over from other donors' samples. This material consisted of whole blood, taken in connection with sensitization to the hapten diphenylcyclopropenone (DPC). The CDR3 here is CASSPQGPNQPQHF. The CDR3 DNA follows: TGTGCCAGCAGCCCACAGGGGCCAAATCAACCCCAGCATTTT.